Only a few counts were recorded for the clone carrying this T cell receptor beta chain. Its antigen remains unknown. Researchers prepared the TCRbeta library using unique molecular identifiers, the study reports. TCRdb re-analysed the PCR reads in MiXCR, keeping a single row per CDR3 protein. The sample consists of 700,000 to 950,000 distinct CDR3 sequences, around 15% of them appearing once. The data were taken from a study of T-cell reconstitution after alpha-beta-depleted transplantation in children. Study-wide results and limits: T cells produced anew were the main source of T-cell counts and diversity one year after transplant. Day-60 TCRbeta diversity that was high in some patients was derived from surviving recipient T cells and thymic progenitors. Approximately two months post-transplant, alpha-beta T cells reportedly originated from several hundred expanded graft clones.

Germline values: CDR1 LGHDT, CDR2 YNNKEL (reference sequence). CDR3 length equals 17 residues. Unmatched junction bases numbered 11, after V lost 0 bases and J lost 5 bases. The chain carries TRBV3-1 and TRBJ2-5; TRBD2 agrees at 8 bases. The input for sequencing was PBMCs, mostly from graft donor cells, taken 360 days after TCRalphabeta/CD19-depleted stem cell transplant. The source is a male patient younger than 18 who had a stem cell transplant for acute lymphoblastic leukemia, so the T cells may come from the graft donor. Written as DNA, the CDR3 is TGTGCCAGCAGCCAAGATTATTTCGGCGGGAGGTTGGAGACCCAGTACTTC. Protein: CASSQDYFGGRLETQYF.